This TCR beta chain was documented in a study of blood T cell repertoires in COVID-19. The CDR3 is made up of 12 amino acids. The V gene end was trimmed by 6 bases and the J gene end by 4 bases; junction bases not matched to a gene: 2. Germline lookup yields CDR1 MNHEY and CDR2 SMNVEV (reference sequence). Method: immunoSEQ multiplex PCR; TCRdb's copy keeps in-frame clones and lacks some. The sample has approximately 270,000 clones, about 90% seen once. What was sequenced was PBMCs or T cells enriched from blood (not recorded which). This sequence joins TRBV27 and TRBJ1-1, with 7 bases that match TRBD1. This receptor was taken from a woman in her twenties or thirties with acute COVID-19. The CDR3 spells CASSPGGTEAFF. For the CDR3, the DNA is TGTGCCAGCAGCCCAGGGGGCACTGAAGCTTTCTTT.